This T cell receptor (beta chain) was sequenced for a study of T-cell reconstitution after alpha-beta-depleted transplantation in children. As to this clonotype: What it binds is not known.

Study results and limitations: T-cell numbers and diversity one year post-transplant derived largely from freshly generated T cells.

Unique molecular identifiers were incorporated during preparation of the TCRbeta library. MiXCR, applied by TCRdb to the PCR reads, yields one record per CDR3 protein. The repertoire holds almost 600,000 distinct CDR3 sequences, with 25% to 30% as singletons. The CDR3 loop spans 16 amino acids. The chain links TRBV21-1 to TRBJ2-1; TRBD1 was called by the table and not checked on the DNA. TRBV21-1 is noted as a pseudogene. The TCR was taken from a boy under two years old with Wiskott-Aldrich syndrome, due to receive a stem cell transplant. Source: PBMCs, taken before TCRalphabeta/CD19-depleted stem cell transplant. The CDR3 reads CASSKVGGQGNNEQFF. The CDR3 DNA is TGTGCCAGCAGCAAAGTGGGGGGACAGGGGAACAATGAGCAGTTCTTC.